Sequencing of this TCR beta chain was carried out in a study of OX40 agonist ivuxolimab in advanced cancers. Whole-study context: The group had a mean age of roughly 65 years, ranged from roughly 23 to 79, and was around 82% male.

Whole-study findings and limits: At 0.1 to 3.0 mg/kg and by week 6, clonal expansion occurred in CD4+ and CD8+ blood T cells.

Profiled with immunoSEQ multiplex PCR; TCRdb holds only in-frame clones, not every one. This sample has tens of thousands of clones, with roughly 80% found just once. This CDR3 comprises 13 residues. Deletions cut 6 bases from V and 1 base from J, with 7 bases between. Germline CDR1 reads SNHLY; CDR2 reads FYNNEI. In the case of this clone: Antigen specificity is unknown.

The receptor was isolated from an adult with an advanced solid tumor such as melanoma, head and neck, liver or kidney cancer. The rearrangement joins TRBV2 to TRBJ1-5; perhaps TRBD1 as D (5 bases). Sample: CD4+ or CD8+ T cells sorted from blood, taken in a trial of the OX40 agonist ivuxolimab. The CDR3 bases are TGTGCCAGCAGCAGGGAGAGCAATCAGCCCCAGCATTTT. Protein sequence: CASSRESNQPQHF.